Listed below are T cell receptor beta chains from one sample, sequenced in a study of shared clonotypes between healthy human individuals. The method was immunoSEQ multiplex PCR; TCRdb's version includes in-frame clones alone and lacks a portion of them. The top ten clones hold around 0.61% of a sample with 1 million to 1.3 million clones, approximately 80% of them seen once. The specimen sequenced was memory CD4+ T cells from PBMCs. The receptors were gathered from a man in his late teens or twenties in good health. Some clones in this sample may be carry-over from other donors' samples. CDR3s include the opening cysteine and the closing phenylalanine or tryptophan. The D gene is left open where the match is weak. For some rows the clone size is stated as once, few or many, or as a class when expanded; others skip it.

V	J	size	D	DNA	CDR3
TRBV11-3	TRBJ2-1	.	TRBD2	TGTGCCAGCAGCTTAGGGTCCGGGACTAGCGGGGGGAGCTCCTACAATGAGCAGTTCTTC	CASSLGSGTSGGSSYNEQFF
TRBV15	TRBJ2-7	.	.	TGTGCCACCAGCAGAGATCGGGCGGACGGCTCCTACGAGCAGTACTTC	CATSRDRADGSYEQYF
TRBV5-5	TRBJ1-4	.	.	TGTGCCAGCAGCTTGGGGCAGCTAACTAATGAAAAACTGTTTTTT	CASSLGQLTNEKLFF
TRBV7-2	TRBJ2-7	.	.	TGTGCCAGCAGCCTAAGATACTCACAGGTTGGCGAGCAGTACTTC	CASSLRYSQVGEQYF
TRBV7-3	TRBJ2-5	.	.	TGTGCCAGCAGCCCCGGAGGGGAGATGACCCAGTACTTC	CASSPGGEMTQYF
TRBV6-1	TRBJ2-7	.	.	TGTGCCAGCAGTGAATCGGCAGTTACCTACGAGCAGTACTTC	CASSESAVTYEQYF
TRBV11-2	TRBJ1-2	many	.	TGTGCCAGCAGCTTAGACCCCTTACCCTCATCGAACTATGGCTACACCTTC	CASSLDPLPSSNYGYTF
TRBV13	TRBJ1-1	few	.	TGTGCCAGCAGCACACAGGAGTCCAACACTGAAGCTTTCTTT	CASSTQESNTEAFF
TRBV5-1	TRBJ2-5	.	.	TGCGCCAGCAGCTTTTTGGCGCAGCAAGAGACCCAGTACTTC	CASSFLAQQETQYF
TRBV5-6	TRBJ2-7	.	.	TGTGCCAGCAGCCCGGGACGAGGCGAGCAGTACTTC	CASSPGRGEQYF
TRBV5-1	TRBJ1-5	once	TRBD1	TGCGCCAGCAGCCCGACAGGGGGCGCACAGCCCCAGCATTTT	CASSPTGGAQPQHF
TRBV5-1	TRBJ1-1	.	TRBD1	TGCGCCAGCAGGTGGGACAGGGGAGAAGCTTTCTTT	CASRWDRGEAFF
TRBV5-6	TRBJ2-7	many	TRBD1	TGTGCCAGCAGTTACACAGGGGTACCCTACGAGCAGTACTTC	CASSYTGVPYEQYF
TRBV2	TRBJ1-1	.	.	TGTGCCAGCAGTGGTTCAGGGGCTGAAGCTTTCTTT	CASSGSGAEAFF
TRBV7-2	TRBJ2-7	few	.	TGTGCCAGCAGCTTCGATTGGACCTCCCACGAGCAGTACTTC	CASSFDWTSHEQYF
TRBV6-5	TRBJ1-1	.	.	TGTGCCAGCAGGCACAGGGTGAGGATGACTGAAGCTTTCTTT	CASRHRVRMTEAFF
TRBV6-5	TRBJ2-3	.	.	TGTGCCAGCAGTTACTCTCGCGGGAGCACAGATACGCAGTATTTT	CASSYSRGSTDTQYF
TRBV7-8	TRBJ2-1	once	.	TGTGCCAGCAGCTCTCTTAGAAGAGGAGAGCAGTTCTTC	CASSSLRRGEQFF
TRBV28	TRBJ1-2	many	.	TGTGCCAGCAGTATTGACAGTAACTATGGCTACACCTTC	CASSIDSNYGYTF
TRBV6-5	TRBJ2-2	.	.	TGTGCCAGCAGTTACTCGATTCTTGGAATGGGAGGGGAGCTGTTTTTT	CASSYSILGMGGELFF
TRBV5-1	TRBJ2-7	once	TRBD1	TGCGCCAGCAGCCACGGACAGGGGGCCTACGAGCAGTACTTC	CASSHGQGAYEQYF
TRBV7-6	TRBJ1-3	.	TRBD1	TGTGCCAGCAGCCGGGCAACAGGGGGCTCTGGAAACACCATATATTTT	CASSRATGGSGNTIYF
TRBV28	TRBJ2-1	.	.	TGTGCCAGCGGCCCCTCGGGGTCTCGTTACAATGAGCAGTTCTTC	CASGPSGSRYNEQFF
TRBV23-1	TRBJ2-7	.	.	TGCGCCAGCAGTCAATCGGTGACAGTCTACGAGCAGTACTTC	CASSQSVTVYEQYF
TRBV11-2	TRBJ2-5	.	TRBD1	TGTGCCAGCAGCGCACAGACAGGGGTAACGAGGGAGCAGTACTTC	CASSAQTGVTREQYF
TRBV7-2	TRBJ2-7	many	TRBD2	TGTGCCAGCAGCTTAGGGGGACTAGCGGGAGTTCTCGAGCAGTACTTC	CASSLGGLAGVLEQYF
TRBV27	TRBJ2-7	.	TRBD1	TGTGCCAGCAGCCGGGACAGGGGGGAAGTACTAGGGCAGTACTTC	CASSRDRGEVLGQYF
TRBV5-1	TRBJ2-3	.	TRBD1	TGCGCCAGCAGCCCCAGGACAGGGGGGGATAGCACAGATACGCAGTATTTT	CASSPRTGGDSTDTQYF
TRBV6-6	TRBJ2-7	.	TRBD1	TGTGCCAGCAGTTACTCAGGGACAGGGTCCTACGAGCAGTACTTC	CASSYSGTGSYEQYF
TRBV18	TRBJ2-7	.	.	TGTGCCAGCTCACCGGCGGGCTACGAGCAGTACTTC	CASSPAGYEQYF
TRBV5-4	TRBJ2-1	.	.	TGTGCCAGCTCATCCCAGGTCAACAATGAGCAGTTCTTC	CASSSQVNNEQFF
TRBV5-1	TRBJ2-7	.	TRBD2	TGCGCCAGCAGCTTCACTCCGGGAGGAACCTACGAGCAGTACTTC	CASSFTPGGTYEQYF
TRBV6-5	TRBJ2-1	.	.	TGTGCCAGCAGTTACGGGCCCTACCCCCAGAATGAGCAGTTCTTC	CASSYGPYPQNEQFF
TRBV28	TRBJ1-3	few	.	TGTGCCAGCAGTTTTGGGGGCCTCTCTGGAAACACCATATATTTT	CASSFGGLSGNTIYF
TRBV28	TRBJ1-2	once	.	TGTGCCAGCAGTTTAGGAGGGGCGGGGGGCATAAACTATGGCTACACCTTC	CASSLGGAGGINYGYTF
TRBV7-6	TRBJ2-1	.	.	TGTGCCAGCAGCCCCCGTCCGGGACAAAACAATGAGCAGTTCTTC	CASSPRPGQNNEQFF
TRBV29-1	TRBJ1-1	.	.	TGCAGCTCCCGTGCAGGCGGGAACACTGAAGCTTTCTTT	CSSRAGGNTEAFF
TRBV28	TRBJ2-5	many	.	TGTGCCAGCAGAACCTCCTGGGGAGAACAAGAGACCCAGTACTTC	CASRTSWGEQETQYF
TRBV11-2	TRBJ2-7	.	.	TGTGCCAGCAGCCCCTATTCTCTTGGCGAGCAGTACTTC	CASSPYSLGEQYF
TRBV6-5	TRBJ1-2	.	.	TGTGCCAGCCACACCGGGACCGCTAACTATGGCTACACCTTC	CASHTGTANYGYTF
TRBV4-1	TRBJ1-5	.	.	TGCGCCAGCAGCCAAGTCCGAGACCAGTCCCAGCATTTT	CASSQVRDQSQHF
TRBV6-5	TRBJ2-3	.	.	TGTGCCAGCAGTTACTCGGGCGGCTCTAGCACAGATACGCAGTATTTT	CASSYSGGSSTDTQYF
TRBV28	TRBJ2-3	many	.	TGTGCCACCGGGGGCCAGGGCTATAGCACAGATACGCAGTATTTT	CATGGQGYSTDTQYF
TRBV19	TRBJ1-2	.	.	TGTGCCAGTAGTATAGCGTCCGCCGGGAGTCACTATGGCTACACCTTC	CASSIASAGSHYGYTF
TRBV4-2	TRBJ2-7	.	.	TGTGCCAGCAGCCAACCTGGGGATGACGCGCGGCAGTACTTC	CASSQPGDDARQYF
TRBV25-1	TRBJ2-5	.	.	TGTGCCAGCAGTGGCAGCGGAAGAGAGACCCAGTACTTC	CASSGSGRETQYF
TRBV6-1	TRBJ2-7	.	TRBD2	TGTGCCAGCAGTGCGTTGACTAGCGGGAGGGCTAGTTACGAGCAGTACTTC	CASSALTSGRASYEQYF
TRBV5-5	TRBJ2-7	.	.	TGTGCCAGCAGCTCCGAGGCCCAGGCCAGGCAGTACTTC	CASSSEAQARQYF